This entry describes one TCR beta chain. Trimming stripped 2 bases from V and 2 bases from J, with 9 bases between. The CDR3 sequence is 14 residues long. Germline V CDR1 and CDR2: MDHEN, SYDVKM. Then a second PCR, running about 6 to 12 cycles, was carried out with a sample-barcoded 5' primer and a J-beta primer mix. TCRdb re-derived calls from the 5' RACE reads in MiXCR, one entry per CDR3 protein. This sample has roughly 1,100,000 distinct CDR3 sequences, with approximately 25% found just once. These data are taken from a study of blood T cells in healthy people across ages. This same sample was also part of a study on T cells of mothers and their children.

The gene calls are TRBV28 and TRBJ2-5; D remains unclear. This clonotype was obtained from a girl aged 2-10 years in good health. The sequencing input was blood. CDR3 amino acids: CASSLIQNQETQYF. CDR3 sequence (DNA): TGTGCCAGCAGTTTAATTCAGAATCAAGAGACCCAGTACTTC.